This TCR beta chain was recovered during a study of cytomegalovirus exposure and HLA in healthy donors. At the level of the study: The approximately 110 validation repertoires used the same platform as the roughly 670 first-cohort repertoires, a later analysis reported.

Study outcomes and limitations: Three of the chains that were CMV-associated were confirmed in vitro to be specific for CMV antigens.

V was pared by 7 bases and J by 5 bases, with 17 bases between. The CDR3 runs to 14 residues. Germline CDR1 MDHEN, CDR2 SYDVKM. Details on this clone: Antigen: not known.

Measured with immunoSEQ multiplex PCR; TCRdb has only the in-frame clones, and not every one. The sample holds 68,000 or so clones, 90% to 95% seen once. The sequenced sample consisted of PBMCs. The chain links TRBV28 to TRBJ2-5; a possible D gene is TRBD2 (6 bases). This TCR was recovered from a man between 18 and 29 years old in good health and CMV-seronegative. This CDR3 reads CASTTGGIRETQYF. The CDR3 DNA reads as TGTGCCAGCACCACCGGGGGTATTCGGGAGACCCAGTACTTC.